This TCR beta chain was sequenced during a study of shared clonotypes between healthy human individuals. Across the whole study: Each donor had three CD4 naive, three CD4 memory, two CD8 naive and one CD8 memory plate.

Only one count was recorded for this clone. TCRdb's copy holds only in-frame clones and misses some; the assay was immunoSEQ multiplex PCR. The sample consists of about 600,000 clones, around 97% of them appearing once. Germline CDR1 is LNHDA and CDR2 is SQIVND (reference sequence). The CDR3 is 15 residues long. Trimming shortened V by 5 bases and J by 3 bases, and 16 bases separated the two germline ends. The sample taken for sequencing was naive CD4+ T cells sorted from blood. Stated subset: CD45RA+ positively selected. The chain employs TRBV19 and TRBJ1-1, with D maybe TRBD1 (6 bases). This sequence originates from a woman in her twenties or thirties in good health. CDR3 in DNA: TGTGCCAGTAGTTCCCTCGGCCAGGGGTACACTGAAGCTTTCTTT. As protein: CASSSLGQGYTEAFF.